This TCR beta chain was observed in a study of T cell repertoires in cytomegalovirus infection. Study-wide context: An indication of both CMV infection and matching HLA type came from public TCR beta signatures.

The CDR3 has 15 residues. Trimming at V came to 5 bases and at J to 2 bases, leaving 5 bases not matched to a gene. The germline CDR1 and CDR2 sequences are SGHNT and YENEEA. As for this clonotype: Its antigen is undetermined.

Via MiXCR, TCRdb re-called the reads, giving one row per CDR3 protein. The table includes roughly 860,000 distinct CDR3 sequences, 32% detected once. Whole-study findings and limits: There were HLA-C-restricted CMV-specific TCR beta clonotypes dominating the ex vivo response.

V and J are TRBV11-3 and TRBJ2-5; TRBD1 matches at 10 bases. This receptor was identified in a human donor in good health (CMV status not recorded). Some clones in this sample may be carry-over from other donors' samples. Here the sequenced sample was cultured CD8+ T cells from PBMCs, taken from culture after CMV antigen stimulation. CDR3 loop: CASSTWDRGQETQYF. CDR3 in DNA: TGTGCCAGCAGCACCTGGGACAGGGGACAAGAGACCCAGTACTTC. The full variable domain, completed using reference TRBV11-3 and TRBJ2-5, is EAGVVQSPRYKIIEKKQPVAFWCNPISGHNTLYWYLQNLGQGPELLIRYENEEAVDDSQLPKDRFSAERLKGVDSTLKIQPAELGDSAVYLCASSTWDRGQETQYFGPGTRLLVL.